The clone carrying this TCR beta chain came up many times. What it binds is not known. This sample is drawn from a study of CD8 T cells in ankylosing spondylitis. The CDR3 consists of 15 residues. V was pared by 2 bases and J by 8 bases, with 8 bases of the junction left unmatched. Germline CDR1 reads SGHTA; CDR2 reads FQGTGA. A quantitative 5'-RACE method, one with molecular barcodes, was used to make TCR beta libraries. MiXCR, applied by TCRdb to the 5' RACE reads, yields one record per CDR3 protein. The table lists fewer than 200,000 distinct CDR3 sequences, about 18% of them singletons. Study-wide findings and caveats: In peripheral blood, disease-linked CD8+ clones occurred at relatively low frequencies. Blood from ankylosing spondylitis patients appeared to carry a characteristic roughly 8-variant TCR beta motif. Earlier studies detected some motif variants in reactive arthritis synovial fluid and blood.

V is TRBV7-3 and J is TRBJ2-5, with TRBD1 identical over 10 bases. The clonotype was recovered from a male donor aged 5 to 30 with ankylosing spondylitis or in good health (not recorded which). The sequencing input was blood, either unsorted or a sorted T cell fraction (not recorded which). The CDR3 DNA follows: TGTGCCAGCAGCTTACAACCGGGACAGGGGTCAACCCAGTACTTC. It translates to CASSLQPGQGSTQYF.